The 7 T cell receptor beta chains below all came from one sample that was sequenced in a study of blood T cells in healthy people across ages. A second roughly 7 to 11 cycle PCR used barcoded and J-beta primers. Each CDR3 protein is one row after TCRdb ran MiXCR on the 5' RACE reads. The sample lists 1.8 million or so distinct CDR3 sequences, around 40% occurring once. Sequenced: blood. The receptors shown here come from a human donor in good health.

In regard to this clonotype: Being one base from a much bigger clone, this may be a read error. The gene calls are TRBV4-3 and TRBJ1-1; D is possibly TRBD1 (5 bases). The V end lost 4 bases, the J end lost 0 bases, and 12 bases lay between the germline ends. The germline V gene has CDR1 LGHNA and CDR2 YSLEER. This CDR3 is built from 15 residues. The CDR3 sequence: CASSREDRLNTEAFF. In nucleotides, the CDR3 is TGCGCCAGCAGCCGAGAAGACAGACTGAACACTGAAGCTTTCTTT.

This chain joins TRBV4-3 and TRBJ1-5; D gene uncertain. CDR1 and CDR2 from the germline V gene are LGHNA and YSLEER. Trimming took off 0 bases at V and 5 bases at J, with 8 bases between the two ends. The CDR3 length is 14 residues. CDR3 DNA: TGCGCCAGCAGCCAAGAAAGGGCGGATCAGCCCCAGCATTTT. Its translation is CASSQERADQPQHF.

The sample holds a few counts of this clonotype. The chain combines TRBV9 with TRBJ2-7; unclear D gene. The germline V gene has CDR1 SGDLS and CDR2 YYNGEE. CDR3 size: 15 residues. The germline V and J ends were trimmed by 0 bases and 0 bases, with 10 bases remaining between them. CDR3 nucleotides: TGTGCCAGCAGCGTAGATATCACGAACTCCTACGAGCAGTACTTC. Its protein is CASSVDITNSYEQYF.

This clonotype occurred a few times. In DNA, the CDR3 is TGTGCCAGCAGCTTAGCGTCAATGCTCCCCGAGCAGTACTTC. Protein: CASSLASMLPEQYF. The chain carries TRBV7-2 and TRBJ2-7, with unresolved D. The germline V gene has CDR1 SGHTA and CDR2 FQGNSA. This CDR3 region has 14 residues. The ends were cut back, 0 bases at V and 6 bases at J, with 12 bases in the middle.

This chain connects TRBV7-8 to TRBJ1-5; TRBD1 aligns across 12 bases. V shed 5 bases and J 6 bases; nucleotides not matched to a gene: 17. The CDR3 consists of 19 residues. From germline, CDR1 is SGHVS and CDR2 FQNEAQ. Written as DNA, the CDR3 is TGTGCCAGCAGCCATACGCTAATTACCGGGACAGGGGGCGGTCAGCCCCAGCATTTT. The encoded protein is CASSHTLITGTGGGQPQHF.

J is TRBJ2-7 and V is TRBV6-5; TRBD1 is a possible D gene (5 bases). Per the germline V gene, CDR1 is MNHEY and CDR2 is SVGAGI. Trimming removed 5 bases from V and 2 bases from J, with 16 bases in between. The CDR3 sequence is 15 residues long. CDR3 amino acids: CASSQNRYSAYEQYF. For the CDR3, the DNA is TGTGCCAGCAGTCAAAACAGGTATTCGGCCTACGAGCAGTACTTC.

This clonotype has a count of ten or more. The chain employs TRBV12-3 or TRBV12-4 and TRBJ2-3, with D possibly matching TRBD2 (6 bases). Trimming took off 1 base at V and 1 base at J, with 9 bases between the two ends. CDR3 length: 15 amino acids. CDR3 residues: CASSLGAGRTDTQYF. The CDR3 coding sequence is TGTGCCAGCAGTTTAGGGGCGGGGCGCACAGATACGCAGTATTTT.